Listed below are T cell receptor beta chains from one sample, sequenced in a study of early T cells in non-severe SARS-CoV-2 infection. A single record per CDR3 protein comes from TCRdb applying MiXCR to the 5' RACE reads. Among 65,000 to 90,000 distinct CDR3 sequences listed, approximately 13% were seen once. The source material was whole blood. These receptor sequences come from an adult who was a healthcare worker with PCR-confirmed SARS-CoV-2 infection or an uninfected control (not recorded which). CDR3s include the opening cysteine and the closing phenylalanine or tryptophan. D genes are given only for firm matches. Not every row has a clone size; where given, it reads once, few, many or a size class.

V gene	clone size	D gene	J gene	CDR3 protein	CDR3 DNA
TRBV18	few	NA	TRBJ2-2	CASSQGTGELFF	TGTGCCAGCTCACAGGGCACCGGGGAGCTGTTTTTT
TRBV4-1	NA	TRBD1	TRBJ1-4	CASSQEGGAAEKLFF	TGCGCCAGCAGCCAAGAAGGGGGCGCCGCTGAAAAACTGTTTTTT
TRBV30	NA	TRBD2	TRBJ2-1	CAFTSDSSYNEQFF	TGTGCCTTTACTAGCGACAGCTCCTACAATGAGCAGTTCTTC
TRBV6-5	many	TRBD2	TRBJ2-3	CASSYSILAGGADTQYF	TGTGCCAGCAGTTACTCAATCCTAGCGGGAGGTGCAGATACGCAGTATTTT
TRBV18	few	NA	TRBJ1-1	CASSPPSLPTEAFF	TGTGCCAGCTCACCACCATCTCTTCCCACTGAAGCTTTCTTT
TRBV5-1	NA	NA	TRBJ2-3	CASKLAVNPTDTQYF	TGCGCCAGCAAGCTGGCAGTAAACCCCACAGATACGCAGTATTTT
TRBV7-9	many	NA	TRBJ2-7	CASSLIYEQYF	TGTGCCAGCAGCTTAATTTACGAGCAGTACTTC
TRBV11-2	few	TRBD2	TRBJ2-7	CASSLVAGGAYEQYF	TGTGCCAGCAGCTTAGTGGCGGGAGGCGCCTACGAGCAGTACTTC
TRBV4-1	few	NA	TRBJ2-4	CASSQERGSKNIQYF	TGCGCCAGCAGCCAAGAAAGGGGGAGCAAAAACATTCAGTACTTC
TRBV12-3/TRBV12-4	NA	NA	TRBJ2-7	CASSLGGPDNLQYF	TGTGCCAGCAGTTTGGGGGGACCAGATAACCTTCAGTACTTC